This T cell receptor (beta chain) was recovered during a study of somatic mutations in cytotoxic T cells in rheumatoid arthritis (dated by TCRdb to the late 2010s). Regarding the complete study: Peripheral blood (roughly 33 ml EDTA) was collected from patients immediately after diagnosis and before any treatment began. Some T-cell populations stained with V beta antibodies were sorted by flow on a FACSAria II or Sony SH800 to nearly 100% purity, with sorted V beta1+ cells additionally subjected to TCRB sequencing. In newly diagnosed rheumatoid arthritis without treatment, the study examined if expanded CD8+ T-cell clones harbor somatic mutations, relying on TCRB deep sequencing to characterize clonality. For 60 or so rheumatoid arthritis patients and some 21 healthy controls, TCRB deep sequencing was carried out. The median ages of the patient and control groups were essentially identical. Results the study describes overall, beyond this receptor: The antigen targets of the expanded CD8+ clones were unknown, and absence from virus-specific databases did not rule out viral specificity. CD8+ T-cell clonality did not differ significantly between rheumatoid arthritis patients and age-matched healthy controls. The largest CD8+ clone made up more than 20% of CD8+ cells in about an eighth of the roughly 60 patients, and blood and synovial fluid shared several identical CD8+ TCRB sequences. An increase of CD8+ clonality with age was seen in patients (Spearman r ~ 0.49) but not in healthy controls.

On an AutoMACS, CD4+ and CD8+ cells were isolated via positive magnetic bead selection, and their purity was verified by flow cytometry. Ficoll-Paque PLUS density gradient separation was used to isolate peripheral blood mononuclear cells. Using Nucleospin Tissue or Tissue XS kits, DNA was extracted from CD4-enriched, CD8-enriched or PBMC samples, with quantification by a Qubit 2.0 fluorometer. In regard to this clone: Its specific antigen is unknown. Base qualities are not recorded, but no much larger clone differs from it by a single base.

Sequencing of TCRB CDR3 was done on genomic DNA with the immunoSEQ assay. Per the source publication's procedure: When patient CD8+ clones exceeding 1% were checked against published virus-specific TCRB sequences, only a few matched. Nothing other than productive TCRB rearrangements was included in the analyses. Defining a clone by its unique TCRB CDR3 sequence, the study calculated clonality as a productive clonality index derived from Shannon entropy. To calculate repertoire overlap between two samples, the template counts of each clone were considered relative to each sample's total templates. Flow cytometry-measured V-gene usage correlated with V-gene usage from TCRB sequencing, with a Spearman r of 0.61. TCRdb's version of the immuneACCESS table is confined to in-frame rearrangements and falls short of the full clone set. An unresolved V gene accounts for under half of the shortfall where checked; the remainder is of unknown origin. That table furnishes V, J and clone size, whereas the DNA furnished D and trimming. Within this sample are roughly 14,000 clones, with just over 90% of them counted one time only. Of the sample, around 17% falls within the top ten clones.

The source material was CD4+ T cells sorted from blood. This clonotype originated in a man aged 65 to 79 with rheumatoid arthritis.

The DNA is as follows: TGTGCCAGCTCACCCAACAGTATCAATGAGCAGTTCTTC. Translation gives CASSPNSINEQFF. Recombination joined TRBV18 with TRBJ2-1; too little of a D gene remains to name it. Based on the germline V gene, the CDR1 and CDR2 sequences are KGHSH and LQKENI. Trimming takes 3 bases from V and 6 bases from J, and the germline ends sit 9 bases apart. Measured from the cysteine to the phenylalanine, the CDR3 is 13 residues long. CDR3 DNA only is kept here, 39 bases in frame from base 1.